One and the same sample provided the 9 T cell receptor beta chains below, sequenced in a study of response to subunit inactivated influenza vaccine. One entry per CDR3 protein results from TCRdb running MiXCR on the RT-PCR reads. The sample yields roughly 760,000 distinct CDR3 sequences, 21% seen once. This specimen consisted of PBMCs from blood, obtained 4 to 6 days after vaccination. The receptors come from a man aged 45-65 years who received an inactivated influenza vaccine.

This clonotype was picked up a small number of times. The V call is TRBV20-1, the J call TRBJ2-1; 9 bases agree with TRBD1. Looked up from germline, CDR1 is DFQATT and CDR2 is SNEGSKA (reference sequence). The CDR3 consists of 14 residues. Trimming cost V 6 bases and J 12 bases; bases outside gene matches: 15. The CDR3 loop reads CSATDRGDGDWQFF. The CDR3 DNA follows: TGCAGTGCGACGGACAGGGGCGACGGGGATTGGCAGTTCTTC.

The chain links TRBV7-9 to TRBJ2-2, with a tentative D call TRBD2 (5 bases). There are 15 residues in the CDR3. The V end lost 5 bases, the J end lost 3 bases, and 13 bases lay between the germline ends. The V gene's germline CDR1 is SEHNR and CDR2 FQNEAQ (reference sequence). The DNA for the CDR3 is TGTGCCAGCAGCCCGAGTTTGCGGGACACCGGGGAGCTGTTTTTT. Its protein is CASSPSLRDTGELFF.

This rearrangement joins TRBV6-2 or TRBV6-3 to TRBJ2-5; D possibly corresponds to TRBD2 (6 bases). The germline CDR1 and CDR2 sequences are MNHEY and SVGEGT. CDR3 length: 13 residues. Trimming pared 10 bases from V and 5 bases from J, leaving 17 bases between. As DNA, the CDR3 is TGTGCCACTACGTTTGGAGGGCACGAGACCCAGTACTTC. As protein: CATTFGGHETQYF.

The table lists this clonotype with a few counts. This chain joins TRBV5-1 and TRBJ1-1; D is ambiguous. V dropped 0 bases and J dropped 4 bases, with 16 bases sitting between them. The CDR3 runs 16 residues. Germline CDR1 and CDR2: SGHRS and YFSETQ. CDR3 loop: CASSLAVPGRVTEAFF. The CDR3 coding sequence is TGCGCCAGCAGCTTGGCCGTTCCGGGAAGGGTCACTGAAGCTTTCTTT. Full variable domain (rest looked up from reference TRBV5-1 and TRBJ1-1): KAGVTQTPRYLIKTRGQQVTLSCSPISGHRSVSWYQQTPGQGLQFLFEYFSETQRNKGNFPGRFSGRQFSNSRSEMNVSTLELGDSALYLCASSLAVPGRVTEAFFGQGTRLTVV.

This chain uses TRBV7-9 with TRBJ2-7; D not certain. Germline CDR1 reads SEHNR; CDR2 reads FQNEAQ (reference sequence). The CDR3 covers 14 residues. The V end lost 5 bases, the J end lost 6 bases, and 17 bases lay between the germline ends. CDR3: CASSPPHGYSEQYF. In DNA, the CDR3 is TGTGCCAGCAGCCCTCCCCACGGGTATTCCGAGCAGTACTTC. Full variable domain (rest looked up from reference TRBV7-9 and TRBJ2-7): DTGVSQNPRHKITKRGQNVTFRCDPISEHNRLYWYRQTLGQGPEFLTYFQNEAQLEKSRLLSDRFSAERPKGSFSTLEIQRTEQGDSAMYLCASSPPHGYSEQYFGPGTRLTVT.

This chain joins TRBV7-9 and TRBJ2-1; no firm D call. V lost 5 bases, J lost 9 bases, and 11 bases lay in between. The CDR3 is 12 amino acids. CDR1 is SEHNR, CDR2 FQNEAQ, per germline (reference sequence). This CDR3 is CASSLMVAEQFF. The CDR3 nucleotides read TGTGCCAGCAGCCTGATGGTAGCTGAGCAGTTCTTC.

The chain is built from TRBV20-1 and TRBJ2-1, with 9 bases aligning to TRBD2. V gave up 0 bases and J gave up 0 bases; unmatched junction bases: 12. CDR3 size: 19 residues. The germline gives CDR1 DFQATT, CDR2 SNEGSKA (reference sequence). In DNA form, the CDR3 reads TGCAGTGCTAGAGATCCAAGACTAGCGGACCGATCCTCCTACAATGAGCAGTTCTTC. It codes for CSARDPRLADRSSYNEQFF.

This clonotype was seen a few times. J is TRBJ2-5 and V is TRBV10-3; the D gene is possibly TRBD2 (7 bases). Germline lookup yields CDR1 ENHRY and CDR2 SYGVKD. The CDR3 loop spans 13 amino acids. V lost 7 bases, J lost 5 bases, and 14 bases lay in between. The CDR3 DNA reads TGTGCCATCAAGGGGGGGCTTTACGAGACCCAGTACTTC. Amino acids: CAIKGGLYETQYF.

The gene calls are TRBV12-3 or TRBV12-4 and TRBJ2-1; D gene uncertain. V gave up 6 bases and J gave up 0 bases, with 18 bases separating them. CDR3 size: 17 residues. CDR3 in amino acids: CASRGLPSPRSYNEQFF. The CDR3 coding sequence is TGTGCCAGCAGGGGCCTCCCCTCTCCCCGCTCCTACAATGAGCAGTTCTTC.